The 21 T cell receptor beta chains presented below share a single source sample, sequenced in a study of T cell repertoires in cytomegalovirus infection. TCRdb fed the reads into MiXCR, producing one record per CDR3 protein. The table includes more than 350,000 distinct CDR3 sequences, about a third detected once. Material: PBMCs. The receptors stem from a human donor in good health (CMV status not recorded). Some clones in this sample may be carry-over from other donors' samples.

This chain connects TRBV19 to TRBJ2-3; 9 nucleotides line up with TRBD2. The V and J ends lost 7 bases and 5 bases, in that order; junction bases with no gene match: 7. This CDR3 spans 14 amino acids. The germline V gene encodes CDR1 LNHDA and CDR2 SQIVND (reference sequence). The CDR3 protein is CASMGGGAGDTQYF. The CDR3 bases are TGTGCCAGTATGGGCGGGGGGGCCGGAGATACGCAGTATTTT.

The rearrangement links TRBV7-6 to TRBJ2-7; D not certain. This CDR3 is built from 14 residues. Germline CDR1 SGHVS, CDR2 FNYEAQ. The ends were cut back, 5 bases at V and 1 base at J, with 12 bases in the middle. CDR3 sequence (DNA): TGTGCCAGCAGCAGCCCAGACGCATCCTACGAGCAGTACTTC. Translating it yields CASSSPDASYEQYF.

Points on this clonotype: This may be a read error, as it is one base from a much larger clone. This chain connects TRBV7-4 to TRBJ1-1; TRBD1 matches 9 bases. The CDR3 runs 16 residues. CDR1 SGHVT and CDR2 SQSDAQ come from the germline V gene. CDR3 coding DNA: TGTGCCAGCAGCTTGTGGACAGGGGCACTGAACACTGAAGATTTCTTT. Translation: CASSLWTGALNTEDFF.

In this sample, this clonotype turned up a few times. The V call is TRBV28, the J call TRBJ1-2; no definite D call. Trimming stripped 2 bases from V and 5 bases from J, with 9 bases between. The V gene's germline CDR1 is MDHEN and CDR2 SYDVKM. The CDR3 runs 13 residues. The CDR3: CASSLVPTYGYTF. CDR3 DNA sequence: TGTGCCAGCAGTTTAGTTCCAACTTATGGCTACACCTTC.

This chain uses TRBV12-3 or TRBV12-4 with TRBJ1-2; no clear D gene. V was shortened by 4 bases and J by 2 bases, with 8 bases between the two germline ends. The CDR3 loop spans 13 amino acids. Here the CDR3 reads CASSSDGNYGYTF. CDR3 nucleotides: TGTGCCAGCAGTTCGGACGGAAACTATGGCTACACCTTC.

The V gene is TRBV25-1, the J gene TRBJ1-5; D call uncertain. V lost 1 base and J lost 1, with 5 bases in between. The CDR3 runs 14 residues. The germline CDR1 and CDR2 sequences are MGHDK and SYGVNS. The CDR3 reads CASSEWVSNQPQHF. CDR3 nucleotides: TGTGCCAGCAGTGAATGGGTCAGCAATCAGCCCCAGCATTTT.

The chain carries TRBV11-2 and TRBJ2-3; D tentatively fits TRBD1 or TRBD2 (5 bases each). From germline, CDR1 is SGHAT and CDR2 FQNNGV. The germline V and J ends were trimmed by 2 bases and 3 bases, with 12 bases remaining between them. The CDR3 runs 15 residues. Written as DNA, the CDR3 is TGTGCCAGCAGCTTAAACCCAGGGACGACAGATACGCAGTATTTT. This encodes CASSLNPGTTDTQYF.

The table lists this clonotype with a few counts. The chain recombines TRBV19 with TRBJ2-2; D not certain. The CDR3 is 15 residues long. V lost 6 bases and J 0 bases, leaving 11 bases between the germline ends. Per the germline V gene, CDR1 is LNHDA and CDR2 is SQIVND (reference sequence). In DNA, the CDR3 is TGTGCCAGTAGCCGTACGGTCGCGAACACCGGGGAGCTGTTTTTT. Translation: CASSRTVANTGELFF.

About this clonotype itself: Since no conserved phenylalanine or tryptophan closes the CDR3, a read error is the likely cause. J is TRBJ2-7 and V is TRBV27, with unresolved D. This CDR3 has 16 residues. In germline, CDR1 is MNHEY, CDR2 SMNVEV (reference sequence). The V end lost 3 bases, the J end lost 1 base, and 16 bases lay between the germline ends. The CDR3 DNA reads as TGTGCCAGCAGTTTTAGACATCCTGTCGTTTCCTACGAGCAGTACCTC. It specifies CASSFRHPVVSYEQYL.

This clonotype came up once. The final CDR3 position lacks the conserved phenylalanine or tryptophan, pointing to a likely read error. This chain joins TRBV7-8 and TRBJ2-7; 9 bases are a match to TRBD1. CDR3 length equals 15 residues. Germline assignment: CDR1 SGHVS and CDR2 FQNEAQ. V dropped 0 bases and J dropped 3; count of bases not matched to a gene: 3. This CDR3 is CASSLATDRGYEQYL. The CDR3 bases are TGTGCCAGCAGCTTAGCGACGGACAGGGGCTACGAGCAGTACTTA.

Only a few counts were recorded for this clonotype. The V gene is TRBV19, the J gene TRBJ1-4; 7 bases map to TRBD1. CDR3 size: 16 residues. Per the germline V gene, CDR1 is LNHDA and CDR2 is SQIVND (reference sequence). V shed 6 bases and J 10 bases; nucleotides not matched to a gene: 17. The CDR3, as DNA: TGTGCCAGTAGGAAAACTACAGGGGAGTCTTTTGGAAAACTGTTTTTT. It specifies CASRKTTGESFGKLFF.

Turning to this clonotype: One junction end does not reproduce the germline sequence, and a read error may be involved. The genes are TRBV12-3 or TRBV12-4 and TRBJ2-7; TRBD2 might be the D (5 bases). CDR3 length: 13 residues. Written as DNA, the CDR3 is TGTGCCGGCAGTTTAGCGTCGGGTTACGAGCAGTACTTC. Translating gives CAGSLASGYEQYF.

The chain recombines TRBV7-9 with TRBJ2-5; 7 positions match TRBD1. The DNA end lines up better with TRBJ2-1; the J call may be wrong. The CDR3 has 15 amino acids. From germline, CDR1 is SEHNR and CDR2 FQNEAQ (reference sequence). The DNA of the CDR3 is TGTGCCAGCAGCTTGACAGGGTTGGGCAAGGAGACCCAGTTCTTC. This encodes CASSLTGLGKETQFF.

This clonotype was seen ten or more times. The chain recombines TRBV6-2 or TRBV6-3 with TRBJ1-2; D gene uncertain. Germline V gene lookup returns CDR1 MNHEY and CDR2 SVGEGT. The V gene lost 2 bases and the J gene lost 5 bases, with 6 bases spanning the gap. CDR3 length equals 12 residues. This CDR3 is CASSYTGYGYTF. In nucleotides, the CDR3 is TGTGCCAGCAGTTACACGGGGTATGGCTACACCTTC.

This clonotype was observed a handful of times. V is TRBV7-3 and J is TRBJ2-7; 13 bases fit TRBD2. J gave up 0 bases and V 1 base, and 6 bases lay outside the gene matches. Germline CDR1 reads SGHTA; CDR2 reads FQGTGA. There are 18 residues in the CDR3. This CDR3 reads CASSLRLAGGPSSYEQYF. In nucleotides, the CDR3 is TGTGCCAGCAGCTTAAGACTAGCGGGGGGCCCTAGCTCCTACGAGCAGTACTTC.

Concerning this clonotype itself: A much more abundant neighbour one base away suggests this may be a read error. The chain joins TRBV7-6 to TRBJ1-1, with D possibly being TRBD1 (6 bases). Germline loops: CDR1 SGHVS, CDR2 FNYEAQ. The CDR3 spans 14 residues. V was shortened by 9 bases and J by 0 bases, with 14 bases between the two germline ends. This CDR3 reads CARTRDTLNTEAFF. In nucleotides, the CDR3 is TGTGCCAGGACCCGGGACACTTTGAACACTGAAGCTTTCTTT.

Regarding this clonotype: This may arise from a read error, as a much more abundant clone is one base away. The chain employs TRBV12-3 or TRBV12-4 and TRBJ1-1, with D possibly matching TRBD1 (6 bases). V lost 5 bases, J lost 3 bases, and 16 bases lay in between. The CDR3 sequence is 15 residues long. CDR3 DNA sequence: TGTGCCAGCAGTCCCCCCCAGGGGATTGACACTGAAGCTTTCTTT. It encodes CASSPPQGIDTEAFF.

The chain is built from TRBV5-1 and TRBJ2-5; D ambiguous. V was shortened by 4 bases and J by 2 bases, with 12 bases between the two germline ends. The CDR3 is made up of 14 amino acids. Germline V gene sequence: CDR1 SGHRS, CDR2 YFSETQ. The CDR3 reads CASSLPLGQETQYF. In nucleotides, the CDR3 is TGCGCCAGCAGCCTCCCCTTAGGGCAAGAGACCCAGTACTTC.

Concerning this clonotype itself: An end of the junction differs from the germline gene, which may be a read error. V is TRBV7-2 and J is TRBJ2-1, with a weak D call TRBD1 (5 bases). The CDR3 is 14 residues long. Germline CDR1 and CDR2: SGHTA and FQGNSA. DNA of the CDR3: TGTGCCGGCAGCATATCCCCAGGGTACTATGAGCAGTTCTTC. Amino acids: CAGSISPGYYEQFF.

CDR3 bases: TGTGCCAGCTCACCACGAGATAGGTTACCCTACAATGAGCAGTTCTTC. Amino acids: CASSPRDRLPYNEQFF. The V call is TRBV18, the J call TRBJ2-1; no reliable D call. From germline, CDR1 is KGHSH and CDR2 LQKENI. The V and J ends lost 1 base and 2 bases respectively, with 12 bases between them. The CDR3 length is 16 residues.

V is TRBV5-4 and J is TRBJ2-1, with 12 bases fitting TRBD2. In germline, CDR1 is SGHNT, CDR2 YYREEE (reference sequence). J was trimmed by 6 bases and V by 4 bases; bases with no gene match: 8. The CDR3 covers 16 residues. Here the CDR3 DNA reads TGTGCCAGCAGCATTAGACTAGCGGGGGATCTCAATGAGCAGTTCTTC. It encodes CASSIRLAGDLNEQFF. Combining the CDR3 with reference TRBV5-4 and TRBJ2-1 gives the whole variable domain ETGVTQSPTHLIKTRGQQVTLRCSSQSGHNTVSWYQQALGQGPQFIFQYYREEENGRGNFPPRFSGLQFPNYSSELNVNALELDDSALYLCASSIRLAGDLNEQFFGPGTRLTVL.